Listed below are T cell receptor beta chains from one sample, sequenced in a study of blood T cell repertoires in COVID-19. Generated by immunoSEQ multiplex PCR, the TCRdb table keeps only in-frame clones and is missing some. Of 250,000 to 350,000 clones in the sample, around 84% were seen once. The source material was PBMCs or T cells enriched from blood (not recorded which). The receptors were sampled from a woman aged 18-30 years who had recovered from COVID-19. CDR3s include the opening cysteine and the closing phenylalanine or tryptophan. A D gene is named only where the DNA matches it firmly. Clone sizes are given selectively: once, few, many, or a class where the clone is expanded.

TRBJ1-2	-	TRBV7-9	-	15	CASSQTGAGEHGYTF	TGTGCCAGCAGCCAGACAGGAGCAGGGGAGCATGGCTACACCTTC
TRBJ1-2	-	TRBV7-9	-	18	CASSNTPTPVPGNYGYTF	TGTGCCAGCAGCAATACACCTACCCCGGTGCCCGGGAACTATGGCTACACCTTC
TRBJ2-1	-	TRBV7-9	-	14	CASSTQGWLDEQFF	TGTGCCAGCAGCACACAGGGTTGGCTGGATGAGCAGTTCTTC
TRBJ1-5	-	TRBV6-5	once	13	CASVVELHQPQHF	TGTGCCAGCGTTGTTGAGCTACATCAGCCCCAGCATTTT
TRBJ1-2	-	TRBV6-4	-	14	CASSADSANYGYTF	TGTGCCAGCAGTGCCGACAGTGCTAACTATGGCTACACCTTC
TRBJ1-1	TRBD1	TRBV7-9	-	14	CASSTDRASREAFF	TGTGCCAGCAGCACGGACAGGGCTTCCCGTGAAGCTTTCTTT
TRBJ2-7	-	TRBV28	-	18	CASSLSTLGDGGSYEQYF	TGTGCCAGCAGTTTATCTACGCTGGGGGACGGGGGTTCCTACGAGCAGTACTTC
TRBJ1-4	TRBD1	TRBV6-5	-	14	CARTGDILNEKLFF	TGTGCTAGGACAGGGGATATTCTCAATGAAAAACTGTTTTTT
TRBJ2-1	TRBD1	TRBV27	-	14	CASRGQLRGDEQFF	TGTGCCAGCCGGGGACAGCTCCGTGGCGATGAGCAGTTCTTC
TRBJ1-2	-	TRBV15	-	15	CATSRDQGQIYGYTF	TGTGCCACCAGCAGAGATCAAGGACAGATCTATGGCTACACCTTC
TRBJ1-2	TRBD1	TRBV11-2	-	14	CASSFTGQGDGYTF	TGTGCCAGCAGCTTTACGGGACAGGGTGATGGCTACACCTTC
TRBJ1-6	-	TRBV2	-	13	CATSAGEYSPLHF	TGTGCCACCAGCGCAGGGGAGTACTCACCCCTCCACTTT
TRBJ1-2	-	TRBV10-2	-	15	CASSEPPQGISGYTF	TGCGCCAGCAGTGAGCCCCCCCAGGGAATCTCTGGCTACACCTTC
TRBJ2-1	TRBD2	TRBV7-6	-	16	CASSDGAGASYNEQFF	TGTGCCAGCAGCGATGGAGCGGGGGCCTCCTACAATGAGCAGTTCTTC
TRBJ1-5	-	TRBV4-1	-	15	CASSQGTTGYQPQHF	TGCGCCAGCAGCCAAGGGACAACCGGCTATCAGCCCCAGCATTTT
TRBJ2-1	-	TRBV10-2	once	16	CASSEEASLSYNEQFF	TGCGCCAGCAGTGAGGAGGCTAGCCTCTCTTACAATGAGCAGTTCTTC
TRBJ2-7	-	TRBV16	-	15	CASSQLLGGSYEQYF	TGTGCCAGCAGCCAACTACTAGGGGGCTCCTACGAGCAGTACTTC
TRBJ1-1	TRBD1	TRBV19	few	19	CASTPFNPGQGLPFTEAFF	TGTGCCAGTACCCCTTTCAATCCGGGACAGGGGTTACCCTTCACTGAAGCTTTCTTT
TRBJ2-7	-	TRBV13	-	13	CASSFHVRYEQYF	TGTGCCAGCAGCTTTCATGTGAGGTACGAGCAGTACTTC
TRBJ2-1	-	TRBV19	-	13	CASTIEGGNEQFF	TGTGCCAGTACCATCGAGGGAGGCAATGAGCAGTTCTTC
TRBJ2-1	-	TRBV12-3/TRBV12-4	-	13	CASSLKLGYEQFF	TGTGCCAGCAGTTTAAAGCTAGGCTATGAGCAGTTCTTC
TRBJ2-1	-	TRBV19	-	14	CASRDYASYNEQFF	TGTGCCAGTAGGGACTATGCCTCCTACAATGAGCAGTTCTTC